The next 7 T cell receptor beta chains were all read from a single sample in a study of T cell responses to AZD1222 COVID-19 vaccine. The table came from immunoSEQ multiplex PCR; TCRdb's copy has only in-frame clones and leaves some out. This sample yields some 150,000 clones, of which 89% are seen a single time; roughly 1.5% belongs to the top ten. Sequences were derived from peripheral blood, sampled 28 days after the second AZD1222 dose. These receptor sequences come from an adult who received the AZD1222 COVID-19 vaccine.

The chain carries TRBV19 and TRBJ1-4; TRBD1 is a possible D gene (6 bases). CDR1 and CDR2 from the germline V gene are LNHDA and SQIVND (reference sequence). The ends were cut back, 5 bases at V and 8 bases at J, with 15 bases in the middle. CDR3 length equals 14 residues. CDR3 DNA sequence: TGTGCCAGTAGTGTTGGACAGCCCGGAGAAAAACTGTTTTTT. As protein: CASSVGQPGEKLFF.

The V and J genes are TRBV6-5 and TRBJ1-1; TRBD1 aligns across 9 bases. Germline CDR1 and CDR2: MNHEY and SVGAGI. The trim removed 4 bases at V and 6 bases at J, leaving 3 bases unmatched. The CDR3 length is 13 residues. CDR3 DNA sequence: TGTGCCAGCAGTTCCCGACAGGGGGCTGAAGCTTTCTTT. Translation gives CASSSRQGAEAFF.

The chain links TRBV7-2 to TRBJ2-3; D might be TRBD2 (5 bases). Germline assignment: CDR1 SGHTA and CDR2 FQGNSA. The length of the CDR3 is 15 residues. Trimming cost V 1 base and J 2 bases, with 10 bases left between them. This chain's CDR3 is CASSLVARYTDTQYF. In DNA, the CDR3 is TGTGCCAGCAGCTTAGTAGCGAGATACACAGATACGCAGTATTTT.

The CDR3 sequence is CSVGDNSYEQYF. In DNA, the CDR3 is TGCAGCGTTGGGGACAACTCCTACGAGCAGTACTTC. The chain links TRBV29-1 to TRBJ2-7, with D maybe TRBD1 (6 bases). CDR1 is SQVTM, CDR2 ANQGSEA, per germline. Trimming removed 4 bases from V and 0 bases from J, with 7 bases in between. The CDR3 spans 12 residues.

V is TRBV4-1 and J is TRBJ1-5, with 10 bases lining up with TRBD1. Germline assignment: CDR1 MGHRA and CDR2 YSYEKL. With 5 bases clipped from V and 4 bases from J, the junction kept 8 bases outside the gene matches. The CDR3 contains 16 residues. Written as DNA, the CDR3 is TGCGCCAGCAGCGGCGAGACAGGGGGCTTGAATCAGCCCCAGCATTTT. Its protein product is CASSGETGGLNQPQHF.

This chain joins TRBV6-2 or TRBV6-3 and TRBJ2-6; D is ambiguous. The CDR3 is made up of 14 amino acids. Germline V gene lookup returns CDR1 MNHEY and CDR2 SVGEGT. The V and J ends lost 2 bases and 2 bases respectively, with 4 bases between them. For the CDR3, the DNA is TGTGCCAGCAGTTACAGGGCTGGGGCCAACGTCCTGACTTTC. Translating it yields CASSYRAGANVLTF.

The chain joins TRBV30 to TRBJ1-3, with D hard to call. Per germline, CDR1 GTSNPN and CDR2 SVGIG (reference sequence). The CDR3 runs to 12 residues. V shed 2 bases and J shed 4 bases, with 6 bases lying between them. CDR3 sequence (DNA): TGTGCCTGGAGTCCCAGCGGAAACACCATATATTTT. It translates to CAWSPSGNTIYF.